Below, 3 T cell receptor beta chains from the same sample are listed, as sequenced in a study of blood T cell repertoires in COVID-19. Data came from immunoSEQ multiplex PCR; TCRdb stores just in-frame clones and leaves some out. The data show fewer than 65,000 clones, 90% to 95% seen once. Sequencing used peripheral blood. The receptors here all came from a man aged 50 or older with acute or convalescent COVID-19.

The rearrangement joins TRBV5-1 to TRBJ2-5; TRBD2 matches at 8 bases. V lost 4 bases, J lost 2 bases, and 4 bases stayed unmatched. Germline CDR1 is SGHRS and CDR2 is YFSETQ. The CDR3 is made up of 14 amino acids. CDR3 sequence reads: CASSLTSGQETQYF. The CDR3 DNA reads TGCGCCAGCAGCCTAACTAGCGGTCAAGAGACCCAGTACTTC.

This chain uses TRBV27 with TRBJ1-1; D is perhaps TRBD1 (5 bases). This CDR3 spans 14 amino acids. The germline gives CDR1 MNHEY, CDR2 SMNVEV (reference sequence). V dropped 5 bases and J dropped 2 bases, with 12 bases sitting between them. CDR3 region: CASSRGWANTEAFF. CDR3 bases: TGTGCCAGCAGTCGGGGGTGGGCCAACACTGAAGCTTTCTTT.

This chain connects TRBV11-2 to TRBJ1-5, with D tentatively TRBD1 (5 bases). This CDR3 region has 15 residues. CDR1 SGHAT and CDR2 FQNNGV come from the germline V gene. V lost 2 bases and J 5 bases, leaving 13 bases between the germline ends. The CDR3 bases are TGTGCCAGCAGCTTATCGGGGGTCTCAGATCAGCCCCAGCATTTT. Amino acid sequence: CASSLSGVSDQPQHF.